This T cell receptor (beta chain) was identified in a study of response to subunit inactivated influenza vaccine. About this clonotype: What it binds is not known.

Study results and limitations: Few additional T cells are recruited per seasonal influenza vaccination, authors suggested.

TCRdb re-called the RT-PCR reads with MiXCR, one entry per CDR3 protein. The sample comprises under 950,000 distinct CDR3 sequences, roughly 20% of which are singletons, and roughly 10% rests with the top ten. Sequencing was performed on PBMCs from blood, taken more than 4 days after vaccination. This receptor was taken from a man over 45 who received an inactivated influenza vaccine.

The CDR3 region is CASSLETGLGQPQHF. The CDR3 DNA sequence: TGTGCCAGCAGTTTAGAGACAGGGCTAGGACAGCCCCAGCATTTT. The V and J genes are TRBV12-3 or TRBV12-4 and TRBJ1-5, with 7 bases matching TRBD1. J gave up 7 bases and V 1 base, and 7 bases lay outside the gene matches. This CDR3 has 15 amino acids.